Below, one T cell receptor beta chain is given with its context. Seattle patients were enrolled during active infection and followed longitudinally. This entry belongs to a study of blood T cell repertoires in COVID-19. About the study: The samples span acute and convalescent COVID-19 from the United States, Italy and Spain.

Trimming took off 1 base at V and 1 base at J, with 10 bases between the two ends. The CDR3 has 15 residues. Germline V gene lookup returns CDR1 ENHRY and CDR2 SYGVKD. Some clones are missing from TCRdb's copy, which holds only in-frame ones; the method was immunoSEQ multiplex PCR. The sample yields 150,000 to 200,000 clones, about 85% seen once. The sequenced material came from peripheral blood. The clonotype comes from an elderly man with COVID-19, enrolled during active disease. The rearrangement uses TRBV10-3 and TRBJ1-1; D not certain. The CDR3 bases are TGTGCCATCAGTGAGTATCCCGGGAGGAACACTGAAGCTTTCTTT. Translating gives CAISEYPGRNTEAFF.